The rows below give T cell receptor beta chains drawn from one sample of a study of blood T cell repertoires in COVID-19. Using immunoSEQ multiplex PCR, the repertoire was profiled, and TCRdb retains in-frame clones only, with some absent. The data contain around 67,000 clones, around 82% of them singletons. Sequencing was performed on peripheral blood. The origin of the receptors is an older man with active COVID-19. Both conserved end residues are part of each CDR3. The D gene is left open where the match is weak. For some rows the clone size is stated as once, few or many, or as a class when expanded; others skip it.

clone_size	v_call	d_call	j_call	cdr3_nt	cdr3_aa
NA	TRBV7-2	NA	TRBJ1-1	TGTGCCAGCAGCTTGGTAGAGAACACTGAAGCTTTCTTT	CASSLVENTEAFF
NA	TRBV3-1/TRBV3-2	NA	TRBJ1-2	TGTGCCAGTACCAATGGGGCAGGGTACGGCTACACCTTC	CASTNGAGYGYTF
NA	TRBV12-3/TRBV12-4	NA	TRBJ2-1	TGTGCCAGCAGGTATCGCGATGAGCAGTTCTTC	CASRYRDEQFF
once	TRBV5-1	TRBD1	TRBJ2-2	TGCGCCAGCAGCTCGGGACAGGGTTTGATCGGGGAGCTGTTTTTT	CASSSGQGLIGELFF
NA	TRBV7-8	NA	TRBJ2-1	TGTGCCAGCAGCTCGGGACTTGACAATGAGCAGTTCTTC	CASSSGLDNEQFF
NA	TRBV23-1	TRBD1	TRBJ2-7	TGCGCCAGCAGTCAGGGCCGGGACAGGCAAACCTTC	CASSQGRDRQTF
NA	TRBV5-4	NA	TRBJ1-3	TGTGCCAGCAGCTTGGGGAAGGGGGCTGGAAACACCATATATTTT	CASSLGKGAGNTIYF
NA	TRBV7-2	TRBD2	TRBJ2-3	TGTGCCAGCAGCTATAGCGGGGGGCCCACAGATACGCAGTATTTT	CASSYSGGPTDTQYF
NA	TRBV24-1	TRBD1	TRBJ2-5	TGTGCCACCAGTGAATCGCCGGGACAGGGGTTAGAGACCCAGTACTTC	CATSESPGQGLETQYF
NA	TRBV4-3	TRBD2	TRBJ2-1	TGCGCCAGCAAGCCCAGACTAGCGGGGGGGTTTGAGCAGTTCTTC	CASKPRLAGGFEQFF
NA	TRBV28	TRBD1	TRBJ1-4	TGTGCCAGCAGTTACCAGACAGGGGGGGTTGAAAAACTGTTTTTT	CASSYQTGGVEKLFF
NA	TRBV6-5	TRBD1	TRBJ2-1	TGTGCCAGCACCGGACAGGGCCAACGCAATGAGCAGTTCTTC	CASTGQGQRNEQFF
NA	TRBV5-1	NA	TRBJ2-5	TGCGCCAGCAGCCCGGGTAGCAGTAGGGAGACCCAGTACTTC	CASSPGSSRETQYF
NA	TRBV28	TRBD1	TRBJ2-4	TGTGCCAGCAGTCCTCAGGGGGCCGCGTCCAAAAACATTCAGTACTTC	CASSPQGAASKNIQYF
NA	TRBV7-2	TRBD1	TRBJ1-2	TGTGCCAGCAGCACTTACGGAGGGGGACAGGTCTATGGCTACACCTTC	CASSTYGGGQVYGYTF
NA	TRBV3-1/TRBV3-2	NA	TRBJ1-1	TGTGCCAGCAGCGAACCGGGACACATGAACACTGAAGCTTTCTTT	CASSEPGHMNTEAFF
NA	TRBV4-3	NA	TRBJ2-3	TGCGCCAGCAGCCAAGATGCGCGGGGAGAAGCAGATACGCAGTATTTT	CASSQDARGEADTQYF
NA	TRBV12-3/TRBV12-4	TRBD1	TRBJ1-4	TGTGCCAGCAGTGGGGACAGGGATGAAAAACTGTTTTTT	CASSGDRDEKLFF
few	TRBV5-6	NA	TRBJ1-1	TGTGCCAGCAGCTTTTACGGGATGAACACTGAAGCTTTCTTT	CASSFYGMNTEAFF
many	TRBV5-5	TRBD1	TRBJ1-2	TGTGCCAGCAGCTTGGCGACAGGGAACTATGGCTACACCTTC	CASSLATGNYGYTF
NA	TRBV6-2/TRBV6-3	TRBD2	TRBJ2-3	TGTGCCAGCAGTGGGACTCGGGGACTAGCGGGACCAGATACGCAGTATTTT	CASSGTRGLAGPDTQYF
NA	TRBV3-1/TRBV3-2	NA	TRBJ2-1	TGTGCCAGCAGCCAAGGAGCGGGCAATTGGAATGAGCAGTTCTTC	CASSQGAGNWNEQFF
once	TRBV7-9	NA	TRBJ2-1	TGTGCCAGCAGCTTATTCCAGCGGACGACCTACAATGAGCAGTTCTTC	CASSLFQRTTYNEQFF
NA	TRBV7-7	TRBD1	TRBJ2-2	TGTGCCAGCAGCTCGGGACAGGGGAGGACCGGGGAGCTGTTTTTT	CASSSGQGRTGELFF
NA	TRBV7-2	TRBD1	TRBJ2-6	TGTGCCAGCAGCTTACGGTCCGCCAGGGGGCTTGCTGGGGCCAACGTCCTGACTTTC	CASSLRSARGLAGANVLTF
once	TRBV7-3	TRBD2	TRBJ2-3	TGTGCCAGCAGCTTAAACGGTGCGGGGGGAGATACGCAGTATTTT	CASSLNGAGGDTQYF
NA	TRBV28	TRBD1	TRBJ1-1	TGTGCCAGCCGCCCAACAGGGGGCAGGGTAAAGCCTGAAGCTTTCTTT	CASRPTGGRVKPEAFF
NA	TRBV11-2	TRBD1	TRBJ2-2	TGTGCCAGCAGCTGGGGGACAGGGATAGCTATCGGGGAGCTGTTTTTT	CASSWGTGIAIGELFF
NA	TRBV7-2	NA	TRBJ1-1	TGTGCCAGCAGCTTCTCCCGGGGTCACACTGAAGCTTTCTTT	CASSFSRGHTEAFF
NA	TRBV15	NA	TRBJ2-4	TGTGCCACCAGCAGGGTCGCCGGACAGAGCATAGCCAAAAACATTCAGTACTTC	CATSRVAGQSIAKNIQYF
NA	TRBV14	NA	TRBJ2-7	TGTGCCAGCAGCCAAAACCAGGGGAACGAGCAGTACTTC	CASSQNQGNEQYF
once	TRBV14	NA	TRBJ2-7	TGTGCCAGCAGCCAAGCAACCGGGACATCCTCCCTTTTC	CASSQATGTSSLF
once	TRBV7-7	NA	TRBJ2-7	TGTGCCAGCAGCTTGAGTCAGGACTCCTACGAGCAGTACTTC	CASSLSQDSYEQYF
NA	TRBV4-3	NA	TRBJ2-3	TGCGCCAGCTCGACTGGACAGATCACAGATACGCAGTATTTT	CASSTGQITDTQYF
NA	TRBV5-4	TRBD2	TRBJ2-1	TGTGCCAGCAGCTCCAGCGGGGGAACCTACAATGAGCAGTTCTTC	CASSSSGGTYNEQFF
NA	TRBV5-6	NA	TRBJ1-2	TGTGCCAGCAGCTTTCGGGTAAGCCCCTCTGGCTACACCTTC	CASSFRVSPSGYTF
NA	TRBV28	TRBD1	TRBJ1-2	TGTGCCAGCAGTCGACAGGGGTATAGCTATGGCTACACCTTC	CASSRQGYSYGYTF
NA	TRBV14	NA	TRBJ1-2	TGTGCCAGCAGCCAAGACAGGGTGCGGGGCTACACCTTC	CASSQDRVRGYTF
NA	TRBV9	NA	TRBJ1-6	TGTGCCAGCAGCGTTACAGTGGGTAATAATTCACCCCTCCACTTT	CASSVTVGNNSPLHF
NA	TRBV5-5	TRBD1	TRBJ1-1	TGTGCCAGCAGCCGACAGGGGGGGAACACTGAAGCTTTCTTT	CASSRQGGNTEAFF
NA	TRBV7-2	TRBD2	TRBJ2-3	TGTGCCAGCAGCACCCCTAGCGGGTACACAGATACGCAGTATTTT	CASSTPSGYTDTQYF
NA	TRBV7-3	TRBD2	TRBJ2-3	TGTGCCAGCAGCTTAAGGGCTAGCGGGATGTTAACTAGCACAGATACGCAGTATTTT	CASSLRASGMLTSTDTQYF
NA	TRBV6-5	TRBD1	TRBJ2-7	TGTGCCAGCAGGCTCGGACAGGGGGCATACGAGCAGTACTTC	CASRLGQGAYEQYF
NA	TRBV4-3	TRBD2	TRBJ2-5	TGCGCCAGCAGCCAAGATTCGAGGAGACTAGCGGGGGGAAACCAAGAGACCCAGTACTTC	CASSQDSRRLAGGNQETQYF
NA	TRBV3-1/TRBV3-2	TRBD2	TRBJ2-1	TGTGCCAGCAGCCAAGAAGGGACTAGCGGGCATTACAATGAGCAGTTCTTC	CASSQEGTSGHYNEQFF
NA	TRBV3-1/TRBV3-2	NA	TRBJ1-2	TGTGCCAGCAGCCAAACTTCAGGGATTACCGGCGATGGCTACACCTTC	CASSQTSGITGDGYTF
NA	TRBV23-1	TRBD1	TRBJ2-7	TGCGCCAGCAGATCAGGACAGGGAAACTCCTACGAGCAGTACTTC	CASRSGQGNSYEQYF
NA	TRBV19	NA	TRBJ2-4	TGTGCCAGTACCCCCCAGCTAGGAACCGACATTCAGTACTTC	CASTPQLGTDIQYF
once	TRBV5-5	NA	TRBJ1-1	TGTGCCAGCAGCTTGTACAGTTCAATCTCTGAAGCTTTCTTT	CASSLYSSISEAFF